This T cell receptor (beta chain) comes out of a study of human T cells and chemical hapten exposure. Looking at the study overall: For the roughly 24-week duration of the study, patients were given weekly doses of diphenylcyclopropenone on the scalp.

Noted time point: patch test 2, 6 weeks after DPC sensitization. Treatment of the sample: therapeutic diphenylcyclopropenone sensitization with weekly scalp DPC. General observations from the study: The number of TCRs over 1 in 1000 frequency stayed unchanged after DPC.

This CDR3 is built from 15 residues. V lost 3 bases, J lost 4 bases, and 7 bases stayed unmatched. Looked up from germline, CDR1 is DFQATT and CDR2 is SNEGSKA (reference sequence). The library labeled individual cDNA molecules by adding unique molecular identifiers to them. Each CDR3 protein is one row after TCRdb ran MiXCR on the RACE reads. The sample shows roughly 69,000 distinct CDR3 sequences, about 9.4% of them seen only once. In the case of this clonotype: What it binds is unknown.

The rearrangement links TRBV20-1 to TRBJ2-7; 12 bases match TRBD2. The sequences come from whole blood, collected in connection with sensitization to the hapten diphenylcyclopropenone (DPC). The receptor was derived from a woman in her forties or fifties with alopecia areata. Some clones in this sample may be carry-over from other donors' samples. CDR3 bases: TGCAGTGCTAGTGCTAGCGGGAGGGCCGGGTACGAGCAGTACTTC. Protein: CSASASGRAGYEQYF.